This T cell receptor (beta chain) was obtained from a study of cytotoxic CD8 clonotypes in ibrutinib-treated CLL. Turning to the study itself: Patients attained some 24 partial and 2 complete responses; at median around 5.5 years, 14 remained remitted while about twelve progressed. Findings and caveats of the study: Among the clonotypes, public ones were uncommon and contracted or held stable on treatment. Age-matched healthy donor levels were exceeded by baseline clonality, which tracked circulating CD8+ T-cell counts.

CDR3 length equals 14 residues. The trim removed 1 base at V and 7 bases at J, leaving 5 bases unmatched. Germline values: CDR1 SGHVS, CDR2 FNYEAQ. Some clones are missing from TCRdb's copy, which holds only in-frame ones; the method was immunoSEQ multiplex PCR. The data contain roughly 4,200 clones, around 83% of them singletons. For this clone: Its antigen remains unidentified.

PBMCs that had been cryopreserved were the source of approximately 1.8 micrograms of genomic DNA for TCR beta libraries. The sample here was PBMCs, taken before ibrutinib treatment. The source of this sequence is a human donor with chronic lymphocytic leukemia. The V gene is TRBV7-6, the J gene TRBJ2-3; 7 bases map to TRBD2. CDR3 sequence reads: CASSLVAGANTQYF. The CDR3 bases are TGTGCCAGCAGCTTAGTTGCGGGAGCGAATACGCAGTATTTT.